The source of this T cell receptor (beta chain) is a study of cytomegalovirus exposure and HLA in healthy donors. Study conclusions and caveats: Productive rates of about 87% or about 30% were seen for most TCR beta V segments in an earlier analysis.

Concerning this clone: No antigen is known for it.

The PCR ran on 60 Vbeta and 13 Jbeta primers. The data were produced by immunoSEQ multiplex PCR, yet TCRdb's version contains in-frame clones alone and is incomplete. The sample contains approximately 130,000 clones, more than 60% of which appear only once. Trimming removed 0 bases from V and 1 base from J, with 16 bases in between. The CDR3 contains 18 residues. Germline V CDR1 and CDR2: LGHNA, YNFKEQ. Sequencing used PBMCs. This chain links TRBV4-2 with TRBJ2-1; the D gene is possibly TRBD1 (5 bases). The clonotype was recovered from a woman aged 40 to 55 in good health and CMV-seronegative. The CDR3 sequence is CASSQDRSGLGSYNEQFF. CDR3 DNA sequence: TGTGCCAGCAGCCAAGATCGTTCAGGGTTGGGGTCCTACAATGAGCAGTTCTTC.